Each of the 14 T cell receptor beta chains below was sequenced from the same sample in a study of cytomegalovirus exposure and HLA in healthy donors (dated by TCRdb to about 2017). Libraries were made using the immunoSEQ multiplex PCR assay. For the multiplex PCR, a mixture combining 60 forward primers for TCR Vbeta segments and 13 reverse primers for TCR Jbeta segments was used. Entries here come from immuneACCESS through TCRdb and include only in-frame sequences with V and J called. Some clones fail to appear in such tables; in the studies checked, an unresolved V gene covers under half of the shortfall, and the cause of the remainder is unknown. The sample contains about 120,000 clones, 78% of them found a single time. The ten biggest clones cover just under 6.5% of the sample. Sequenced material: PBMCs. Receptors originate from a woman between 35 and 50 years old in good health and CMV-seronegative.

The chain combines TRBV4-2 with TRBJ2-7, with 9 bases fitting TRBD1. Trimming at V came to 7 bases and at J to 3 bases, leaving 10 bases not matched to a gene. The germline gives CDR1 LGHNA, CDR2 YNFKEQ. The CDR3 covers 15 residues. The CDR3 sequence: CASTRTGDLLYEQYF. The CDR3 DNA sequence: TGTGCCAGCACCCGGACAGGGGACCTTCTCTACGAGCAGTACTTC.

The chain links TRBV4-2 to TRBJ2-7; 8 nucleotides match TRBD2. The CDR3 length is 16 residues. J gave up 0 bases and V 4 bases, and 8 bases lay outside the gene matches. Germline V gene lookup returns CDR1 LGHNA and CDR2 YNFKEQ. CDR3 amino acids: CASSPFASGPSYEQYF. CDR3 sequence (DNA): TGTGCCAGCAGCCCCTTCGCTAGCGGGCCCTCCTACGAGCAGTACTTC.

In this sample, this clone turned up a few times. The chain joins TRBV5-1 to TRBJ2-7; 13 nucleotides agree with TRBD2. CDR1 and CDR2 from the germline V gene are SGHRS and YFSETQ. This CDR3 region has 14 residues. J was trimmed by 4 bases and V by 4 bases; bases with no gene match: 2. CDR3 in DNA: TGCGCCAGCAGCGGGGGACTAGCGGGATACGAGCAGTACTTC. Its translation: CASSGGLAGYEQYF.

The rearrangement uses TRBV21-1 and TRBJ2-1; the table's D gene call, TRBD2, was not cross checked with the DNA. TRBV21-1 has pseudogene status. CDR3 length equals 18 residues. CDR3 sequence (DNA): TGTGCCAGCAGCTGTAGGGTAGCGGGAGGTCCCTCCTACAATGAGCAGTTCTTC. This gives the protein CASSCRVAGGPSYNEQFF.

V is TRBV15 and J is TRBJ1-1, with D possibly matching TRBD1 (5 bases). Trimming removed 0 bases from V and 4 bases from J, with 9 bases in between. Germline values: CDR1 LNHNV, CDR2 YYDKDF (reference sequence). This CDR3 is 14 amino acids long. CDR3 bases: TGTGCCACCAGCAGAGATTCAGGGCTCACTGAAGCTTTCTTT. As protein: CATSRDSGLTEAFF.

The V and J genes are TRBV2 and TRBJ2-5; TRBD2 agrees at 8 bases. Trimming removed 1 base from V and 4 bases from J; junction bases left unmatched: 8. The CDR3 loop spans 16 amino acids. The germline gives CDR1 SNHLY, CDR2 FYNNEI. CDR3 region: CASSEVEAGVRETQYF. DNA of the CDR3: TGTGCCAGCAGTGAAGTTGAAGCGGGAGTAAGAGAGACCCAGTACTTC.

The V call is TRBV14, the J call TRBJ2-2; D is uncertain. V dropped 0 bases and J dropped 6 bases, with 17 bases sitting between them. There are 17 residues in the CDR3. The V gene's germline CDR1 is SGHDN and CDR2 FVKESK. The CDR3 region has the DNA TGTGCCAGCAGCCAAGATCGATCCTGGCTCGCGGCCGGGGAGCTGTTTTTT. It translates to CASSQDRSWLAAGELFF.

The genes are TRBV7-9 and TRBJ1-6, with unresolved D. From germline, CDR1 is SEHNR and CDR2 FQNEAQ (reference sequence). CDR3 size: 14 residues. Trimming removed 1 base at V and 14 bases at J, with 15 bases between. The CDR3 DNA sequence: TGTGCCAGCAGCTTAGGGGCTTTATTGGATACCCTCCACTTT. Amino acids: CASSLGALLDTLHF.

The chain carries TRBV7-3 and TRBJ1-5, with a tentative D call TRBD1 (6 bases). The CDR3 runs 15 residues. Germline CDR1 SGHTA, CDR2 FQGTGA. Trimming removed 6 bases from V and 0 bases from J, with 12 bases in between. The CDR3 sequence: CASSRTDNSNQPQHF. CDR3 DNA: TGTGCCAGCAGTAGGACAGACAATAGCAATCAGCCCCAGCATTTT. Based on the CDR3 plus reference TRBV7-3 and TRBJ1-5, the full variable domain is GAGVSQTPSNKVTEKGKYVELRCDPISGHTALYWYRQSLGQGPEFLIYFQGTGAADDSGLPNDRFFAVRPEGSVSTLKIQRTERGDSAVYLCASSRTDNSNQPQHFGDGTRLSIL.

The chain couples TRBV5-1 to TRBJ1-1, with a weak D call TRBD1 (5 bases). Germline CDR1 is SGHRS and CDR2 is YFSETQ. This CDR3 comprises 15 residues. V was cut by 0 bases and J by 1 base, with 10 bases left in between. Here the CDR3 DNA reads TGCGCCAGCAGCTTGGATGGGGCTCGGAACACTGAAGCTTTCTTT. Translating it yields CASSLDGARNTEAFF. Supplemented by reference TRBV5-1 and TRBJ1-1, the full variable domain reads KAGVTQTPRYLIKTRGQQVTLSCSPISGHRSVSWYQQTPGQGLQFLFEYFSETQRNKGNFPGRFSGRQFSNSRSEMNVSTLELGDSALYLCASSLDGARNTEAFFGQGTRLTVV.

V gene TRBV6-6 combines with J gene TRBJ2-7; D might be TRBD1 (5 bases). Per the germline V gene, CDR1 is MNHNY and CDR2 is SVGAGI (reference sequence). There are 14 residues in the CDR3. V lost 5 bases to trimming and J lost 5 bases, with 16 bases between them. The CDR3 region is CASSPPDSFNEQYF. For the CDR3, the DNA is TGTGCCAGCAGTCCTCCCGACAGTTTCAACGAGCAGTACTTC.

The rearrangement uses TRBV28 and TRBJ2-5; D is undetermined. Germline V gene sequence: CDR1 MDHEN, CDR2 SYDVKM. Trimming removed 4 bases at V and 7 bases at J, with 7 bases between. This CDR3 region has 11 residues. The CDR3 is CASSSFWTQYF. The CDR3 DNA sequence: TGTGCCAGCAGTTCGTTCTGGACCCAGTACTTC.

The rearrangement joins TRBV5-1 to TRBJ2-5, with 7 bases lining up with TRBD2. Germline loops: CDR1 SGHRS, CDR2 YFSETQ. V dropped 4 bases and J dropped 3; count of bases not matched to a gene: 6. The CDR3 is 14 amino acids. The CDR3 sequence is CASSPGTTKETQYF. The CDR3 DNA is TGCGCCAGCAGCCCCGGGACTACCAAAGAGACCCAGTACTTC.

Here the CDR3 DNA reads TGTGCCAGCACCCCAGGGGGGAACTCCTACGAGCAGTACTTC. Encoded protein: CASTPGGNSYEQYF. The chain has TRBV6-6 and TRBJ2-7; TRBD1 is a possible D gene (7 bases). Germline V lookup: CDR1 MNHNY, CDR2 SVGAGI (reference sequence). There are 14 residues in the CDR3. Trimming stripped 7 bases from V and 0 bases from J, with 13 bases between.